This T cell receptor beta chain originates from a study of T cells in Graves' hyperthyroidism and ophthalmopathy. Whole-study results and caveats: Stable hyperthyroidism and ophthalmopathy were separated using 13 V-J signatures.

Amplification of TCR beta CDR3 regions used RNA as the template. During a first-round RT-PCR of the TCR CDR3, the HTBI primer set was used. TCRdb passed the multiplex PCR reads through MiXCR, listing each CDR3 protein once. The sample has a few hundred thousand distinct CDR3 sequences, roughly 15% seen once. The V gene end was trimmed by 2 bases and the J gene end by 7 bases; junction bases not matched to a gene: 15. CDR3 size: 17 residues. CDR1 and CDR2 (germline): DFQATT, SNEGSKA (reference sequence). This clonotype appeared many times. Antigen: not known. The sample comprised blood. This chain links TRBV20-1 with TRBJ2-2; 8 bases match TRBD1. This clonotype was sampled from a woman aged 18-29 years with Graves' hyperthyroidism. The CDR3 bases are TGCAGTGCTAGATGGGCAGAACAGGGGGATTTTAACGGGGAGCTGTTTTTT. Amino acids: CSARWAEQGDFNGELFF.